A single T cell receptor (beta chain) is shown here with its context. This sample was taken from a study of blood T cell repertoires in COVID-19. CDR3 length: 13 residues. V gave up 4 bases and J gave up 5 bases, with 11 bases separating them. Germline CDR1 is SGHTA and CDR2 is FQGNSA. The data were produced by immunoSEQ multiplex PCR, yet TCRdb's version contains in-frame clones alone and is incomplete. The table has some 210,000 clones, 87% seen once; the top ten hold 10%. Adults between roughly 18 and 95 years of age took part from under 30 US areas. J is TRBJ2-5 and V is TRBV7-2; the D is unclear. This sequence originates from a man aged 18 to 29 with acute COVID-19. The sequenced sample consisted of PBMCs or T cells enriched from blood (not recorded which). CDR3 coding DNA: TGTGCCAGCAGCTCAGTGCCCGGGGAGACCCAGTACTTC. It yields the protein CASSSVPGETQYF.